The 13 T cell receptor beta chains reported below all come from one sample, sequenced in a study of blood T cell repertoires in COVID-19. Assay used: immunoSEQ multiplex PCR; TCRdb lists only in-frame clones, some missing. The sample includes 150,000 to 250,000 clones, roughly 79% of them seen just once. The sequencing input was peripheral blood. Receptor source: a human donor with acute or convalescent COVID-19. The donor label of this sample is uncertain.

This clone showed up just once. This chain links TRBV27 with TRBJ2-7; 7 bases are a match to TRBD1. The germline CDR1 and CDR2 sequences are MNHEY and SMNVEV (reference sequence). The V and J ends lost 6 bases and 2 bases, in that order; junction bases with no gene match: 4. This CDR3 is 13 amino acids long. The CDR3 nucleotides are TGTGCCAGCAGAAGACAGGGCCCCTACGAGCAGTACTTC. Encoded protein: CASRRQGPYEQYF.

V is TRBV27 and J is TRBJ2-3, with TRBD2 matching over 14 bases. CDR3 length equals 19 residues. CDR1 and CDR2 (germline): MNHEY, SMNVEV (reference sequence). Trimming removed 5 bases from V and 3 bases from J; junction bases left unmatched: 13. Written as DNA, the CDR3 is TGTGCCAGCAGTAATAGTAAAGGGACTAGCGGGAGAGGTACAGATACGCAGTATTTT. Amino acid sequence: CASSNSKGTSGRGTDTQYF.

The V gene is TRBV4-1, the J gene TRBJ2-1; 13 nucleotides agree with TRBD2. The CDR3 consists of 18 residues. After removal of 0 bases from V and 8 bases from J, the junction contained 10 bases not matched to a gene. Germline CDR1 reads MGHRA; CDR2 reads YSYEKL. The CDR3 protein is CASSQDIQGTSGNYEQFF. CDR3 bases: TGCGCCAGCAGCCAAGATATCCAAGGGACTAGCGGGAATTATGAGCAGTTCTTC.

The gene calls are TRBV6-2 or TRBV6-3 and TRBJ1-1; D may be TRBD1 (5 bases). Germline CDR1 is MNHEY and CDR2 is SVGEGT. V was pared by 2 bases and J by 6 bases, with 16 bases between. The CDR3 runs 15 residues. CDR3: CASSYPRGGAAEAFF. The CDR3 DNA follows: TGTGCCAGCAGTTACCCGCGGGGGGGAGCGGCTGAAGCTTTCTTT.

The genes are TRBV7-8 and TRBJ2-3, with D perhaps TRBD2 (5 bases). V gave up 8 bases and J gave up 0 bases, with 18 bases separating them. Looked up from germline, CDR1 is SGHVS and CDR2 is FQNEAQ. The CDR3 sequence is 16 residues long. CDR3 sequence (DNA): TGTGCCAGCTTTCGAGGGCCCATCGGAAGCACAGATACGCAGTATTTT. Protein sequence: CASFRGPIGSTDTQYF.

This rearrangement joins TRBV5-8 to TRBJ1-2; possible D gene TRBD1, 6 bases. Looked up from germline, CDR1 is SGHTS and CDR2 is YDEGEE. The CDR3 is made up of 13 amino acids. V shed 4 bases and J shed 2 bases, with 9 bases lying between them. The CDR3 region is CASSPDRNYGYTF. The CDR3 DNA is TGTGCCAGCAGCCCGGACAGAAACTATGGCTACACCTTC.

This clone has only one observation. This rearrangement joins TRBV7-2 to TRBJ2-7; D might be TRBD1 (5 bases). CDR1 is SGHTA, CDR2 FQGNSA, per germline. This CDR3 contains 12 residues. V was cut by 2 bases and J by 4 bases, with 6 bases left in between. CDR3 protein: CASSLQGYEQYF. The CDR3 coding sequence is TGTGCCAGCAGCTTACAGGGTTACGAGCAGTACTTC.

This clone came up a few times. This chain joins TRBV11-2 and TRBJ1-4; 8 bases align to TRBD1. V gave up 5 bases and J gave up 8 bases; unmatched junction bases: 13. Germline CDR1 and CDR2: SGHAT and FQNNGV. The CDR3 consists of 16 residues. CDR3 region: CASSDRRRQGREKLFF. The CDR3 region has the DNA TGTGCCAGCAGCGACCGTCGCAGACAGGGGAGGGAAAAACTGTTTTTT.

V and J are TRBV6-2 or TRBV6-3 and TRBJ2-7; D is possibly TRBD2 (6 bases). CDR3 size: 16 residues. Looked up from germline, CDR1 is MNHEY and CDR2 is SVGEGT. The germline V and J ends were trimmed by 4 bases and 1 base, with 17 bases remaining between them. CDR3 DNA: TGTGCCAGCAGTTCCCGGGAGCTCTCTCTTTCCTACGAGCAGTACTTC. It specifies CASSSRELSLSYEQYF.

V usage is TRBV10-3 and J usage is TRBJ1-1; tentatively, D is TRBD1 (6 bases). Germline V gene sequence: CDR1 ENHRY, CDR2 SYGVKD. The CDR3 runs to 11 residues. The V end was cut by 6 bases, the J end by 6 bases, with 8 bases between. The CDR3: CAIRRQAEAFF. The CDR3 DNA is TGTGCCATCAGGCGACAGGCTGAAGCTTTCTTT.

This chain uses TRBV24-1 with TRBJ2-5, with D tentatively TRBD1 (5 bases). Germline V lookup: CDR1 KGHDR, CDR2 SFDVKD. V was cut by 3 bases and J by 4 bases, with 11 bases left in between. The length of the CDR3 is 14 residues. The CDR3: CATSDAGNIETQYF. In DNA form, the CDR3 reads TGTGCCACCAGTGATGCAGGGAATATAGAGACCCAGTACTTC.

The V call is TRBV11-2, the J call TRBJ2-7; perhaps TRBD1 as D (6 bases). There are 15 residues in the CDR3. Germline V gene data show CDR1 as SGHAT and CDR2 as FQNNGV. V lost 4 bases and J 3 bases, leaving 16 bases between the germline ends. The CDR3 region is CASSYQDRADYEQYF. For the CDR3, the DNA is TGTGCCAGCAGCTACCAGGACAGAGCCGACTACGAGCAGTACTTC.

The chain employs TRBV6-5 and TRBJ2-7, with TRBD1 as a possible D gene (6 bases). The CDR3 length is 15 residues. V lost 6 bases, J lost 1 base, and 16 bases lay in between. Germline CDR1 MNHEY, CDR2 SVGAGI. As DNA, the CDR3 is TGTGCCAGCAGCTCTGGGGACACTCGATCCTACGAGCAGTACTTC. This sequence encodes CASSSGDTRSYEQYF.